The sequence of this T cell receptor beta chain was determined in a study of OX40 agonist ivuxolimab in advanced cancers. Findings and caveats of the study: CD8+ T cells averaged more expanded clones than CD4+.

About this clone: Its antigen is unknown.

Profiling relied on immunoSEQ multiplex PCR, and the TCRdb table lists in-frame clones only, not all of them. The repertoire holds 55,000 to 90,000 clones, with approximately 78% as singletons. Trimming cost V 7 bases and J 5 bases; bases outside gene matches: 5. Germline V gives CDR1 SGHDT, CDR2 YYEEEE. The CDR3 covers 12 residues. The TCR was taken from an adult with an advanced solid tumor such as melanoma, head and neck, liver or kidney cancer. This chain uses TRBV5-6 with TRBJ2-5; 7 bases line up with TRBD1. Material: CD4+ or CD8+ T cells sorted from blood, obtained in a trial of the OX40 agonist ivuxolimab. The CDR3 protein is CASSDRVETQYF. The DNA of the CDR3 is TGTGCCAGCTCAGACAGGGTCGAGACCCAGTACTTC.